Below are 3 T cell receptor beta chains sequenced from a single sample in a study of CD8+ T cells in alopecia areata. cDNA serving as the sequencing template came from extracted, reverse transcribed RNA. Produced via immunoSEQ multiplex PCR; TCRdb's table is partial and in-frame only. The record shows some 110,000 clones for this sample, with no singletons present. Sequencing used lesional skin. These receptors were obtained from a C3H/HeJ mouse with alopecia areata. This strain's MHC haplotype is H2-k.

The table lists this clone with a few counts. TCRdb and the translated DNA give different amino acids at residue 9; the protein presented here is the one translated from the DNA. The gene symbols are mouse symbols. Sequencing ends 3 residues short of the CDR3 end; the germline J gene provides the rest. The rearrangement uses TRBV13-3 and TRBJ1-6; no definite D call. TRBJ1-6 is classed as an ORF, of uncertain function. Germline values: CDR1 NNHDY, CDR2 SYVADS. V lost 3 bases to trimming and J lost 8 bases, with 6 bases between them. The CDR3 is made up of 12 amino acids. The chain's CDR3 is CASSGSDSPLYF. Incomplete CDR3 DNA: TGTGCCAGCAGTGGGTCAGATTCGCCC.

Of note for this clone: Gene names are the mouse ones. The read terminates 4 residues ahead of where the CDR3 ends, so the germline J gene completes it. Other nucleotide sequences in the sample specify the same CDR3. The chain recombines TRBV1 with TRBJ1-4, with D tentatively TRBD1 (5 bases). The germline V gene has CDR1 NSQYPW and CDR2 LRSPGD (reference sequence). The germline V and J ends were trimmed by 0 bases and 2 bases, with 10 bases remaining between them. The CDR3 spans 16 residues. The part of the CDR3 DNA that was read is TGCACCTGCAGTGCAGATCGGGAGGGGTCCAACGAA. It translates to CTCSADREGSNE. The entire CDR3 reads CTCSADREGSNERLFF.

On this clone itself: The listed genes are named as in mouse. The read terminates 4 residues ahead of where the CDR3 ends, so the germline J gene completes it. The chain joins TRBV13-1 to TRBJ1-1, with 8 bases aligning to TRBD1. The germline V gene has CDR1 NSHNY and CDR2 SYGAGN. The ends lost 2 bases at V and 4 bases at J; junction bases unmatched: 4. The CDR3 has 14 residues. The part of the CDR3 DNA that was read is TGTGCCAGCAGTGACTCAGGGGGCGGCACA. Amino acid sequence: CASSDSGGGT. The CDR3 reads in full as CASSDSGGGTEVFF.